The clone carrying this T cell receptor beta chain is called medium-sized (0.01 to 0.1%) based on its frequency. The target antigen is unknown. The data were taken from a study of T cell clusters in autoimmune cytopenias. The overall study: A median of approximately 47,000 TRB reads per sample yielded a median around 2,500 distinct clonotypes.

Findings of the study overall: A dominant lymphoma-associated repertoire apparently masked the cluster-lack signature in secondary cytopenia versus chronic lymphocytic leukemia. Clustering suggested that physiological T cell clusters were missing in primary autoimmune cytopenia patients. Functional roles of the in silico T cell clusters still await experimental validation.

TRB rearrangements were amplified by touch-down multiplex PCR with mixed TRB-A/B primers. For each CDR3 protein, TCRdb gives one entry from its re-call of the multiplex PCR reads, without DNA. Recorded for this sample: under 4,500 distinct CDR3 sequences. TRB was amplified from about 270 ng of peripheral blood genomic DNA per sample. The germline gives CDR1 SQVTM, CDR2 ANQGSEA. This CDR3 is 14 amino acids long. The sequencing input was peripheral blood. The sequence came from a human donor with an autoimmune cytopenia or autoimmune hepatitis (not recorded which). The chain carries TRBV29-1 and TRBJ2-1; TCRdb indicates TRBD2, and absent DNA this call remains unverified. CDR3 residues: CSVSSGGAQNEQFF.